The text below deals with one TCR beta chain. This clone was found a few times. It has no known antigen specificity. The input lacks base qualities; no much larger clone sits a single base away. TCRbeta CDR3 regions were amplified from genomic DNA by means of the immunoSEQ Assay, a bias-controlled multiplex PCR. The paper's data handling went like this. Within the assay, amplification of reference gene primers was used to estimate how many nucleated cells each sample contained. To quantify the absolute abundance of each unique TCRbeta CDR3 rearrangement, sequence reads were collapsed and filtered. For each sample, productive Simpson clonality was calculated as the square root of Simpson's diversity index across productive rearrangements. Imported from immuneACCESS, the table was reduced by TCRdb to in-frame sequences with V and J called. These copies leave out some clones; in studies compared against another copy, an unresolved V gene accounts for under half, and the cause of the remainder is not known. The V and J calls and clone size were taken over from that table, and D and trimming were inferred from the DNA. This sample gives around 310,000 clones in total; 90% of them show up just once. Around 0.97% of the sample is in the top ten clones.

The sample belongs to a study of blood T cell repertoires in COVID-19 (dated by TCRdb to the early 2020s). About the study as a whole: The collaborator samples originated in the United States, Italy and Spain and spanned the acute and convalescent phases of COVID-19. The material from the prospective study consisted of cDNA or gDNA derived from T cells, B-cell-depleted T cells, or PBMCs. The dataset comprised deeply sampled blood TCRbeta repertoires from subjects exposed to, actively infected with, or recovered from COVID-19. A freely available public database, intended as a resource for researchers studying the immune response to SARS-CoV-2, is where the repertoires were released. The samples were drawn from two sources: the first 160 participants of the ongoing ImmuneRACE study, and 1,200 or so subjects contributed by 6 global collaborators. Sample metadata almost always included a de-identified subject ID, COVID-19 status, age in years and sex. Where available, HLA class I and class II types were obtained from metadata supplied by the sample provider rather than from assay-based typing.

At one collaborating source in Seattle, patients were enrolled during active infection and were followed longitudinally through the course of disease. Collaborating institutions collected whole blood in K2EDTA tubes following their own protocols. For TCRbeta analysis, collaborators shipped samples as frozen whole blood, isolated PBMCs, or DNA extracted from either of those sample types. Results and caveats for the whole study, not just this receptor: The amount of clinical and demographic metadata varied by source and participant and was provided uncurated.

From the cysteine through the phenylalanine, the CDR3 covers 16 amino acids. Only the CDR3 region is kept as DNA, spanning 48 bases read in frame from base 1. V lost 4 bases and J lost 4 bases, and the count of bases not matched to a germline gene is 12. The germline V gene yields MNHEY for CDR1 and SVGAGI for CDR2. This TCR came from a middle-aged woman with COVID-19, enrolled during active disease. The V gene is TRBV6-5 and the J gene is TRBJ1-1, with 7 bases in between that match TRBD1. The material sequenced was peripheral blood. The base sequence is TGTGCCAGCAGTTTAAAGAGGGGGCTGTTTTTCACTGAAGCTTTCTTT. Its product reads: CASSLKRGLFFTEAFF.